Following are 21 T cell receptor beta chains from one sample sequenced in a study of CD8+ T cells in alopecia areata. The authors extracted RNA and reverse transcribed it into cDNA as the sequencing template. The assay was immunoSEQ multiplex PCR, and TCRdb's table has in-frame clones only and misses some. This sample has some 180,000 clones, with roughly 56% found just once. Sequencing used CD8+ T cells sorted from blood. Every receptor here comes from a human donor in good health.

The genes are TRBV7-2 and TRBJ1-1; D ambiguous. CDR3 length equals 15 residues. V shed 5 bases and J shed 3 bases, with 16 bases lying between them. Germline loops: CDR1 SGHTA, CDR2 FQGNSA. The CDR3 sequence: CASSTPRIMYTEAFF. The DNA for the CDR3 is TGTGCCAGCAGCACCCCCCGGATTATGTACACTGAAGCTTTCTTT.

The chain is built from TRBV29-1 and TRBJ1-4; D unresolved. Deletions cut 7 bases from V and 4 bases from J, with 13 bases between. The CDR3 extends over 13 amino acids. Per the germline V gene, CDR1 is SQVTM and CDR2 is ANQGSEA. The CDR3 reads CSARTGNNEKLFF. The CDR3 nucleotides read TGCAGCGCCCGGACGGGCAATAATGAAAAACTGTTTTTT.

The sample holds a few counts of this clone. The chain uses TRBV19 and TRBJ1-5, with D possibly matching TRBD1 (5 bases). Per the germline V gene, CDR1 is LNHDA and CDR2 is SQIVND (reference sequence). This CDR3 region has 13 residues. With 6 bases removed from V and 3 bases from J, the gap between germline ends came to 9 bases. This CDR3 is CASSGGLNQPQHF. The DNA of the CDR3 is TGTGCCAGTAGCGGGGGACTCAATCAGCCCCAGCATTTT.

DNA for the CDR3: TGTGCCAGCAGCGTAACAGAAACCTACGAGCAGTACTTC. As protein: CASSVTETYEQYF. The chain recombines TRBV5-4 with TRBJ2-7; D ambiguous. Germline values: CDR1 SGHNT, CDR2 YYREEE (reference sequence). This CDR3 contains 13 residues. Trimming took off 4 bases at V and 2 bases at J, with 10 bases between the two ends.

This clone showed up just a few times. The same CDR3 also results from other DNA sequences found in this sample. V is TRBV29-1 and J is TRBJ2-7, with 9 bases that match TRBD1. Germline trimming cut 3 bases from V and 0 bases from J; bases unmatched to any gene: 0. Germline-derived CDR1 and CDR2 are SQVTM and ANQGSEA. The CDR3 is 13 residues long. In nucleotides, the CDR3 is TGCAGCGTTGAGACAGGGGGCTCCTACGAGCAGTACTTC. The encoded protein is CSVETGGSYEQYF.

In this sample, this clone turned up a few times. The V gene is TRBV2, the J gene TRBJ1-4; D is unresolved. Germline V lookup: CDR1 SNHLY, CDR2 FYNNEI. The ends were cut back, 3 bases at V and 7 bases at J, with 9 bases in the middle. This CDR3 has 13 residues. CDR3: CASSEPESEKLFF. CDR3 in DNA: TGTGCCAGCAGTGAGCCCGAGAGTGAAAAACTGTTTTTT.

The chain recombines TRBV9 with TRBJ1-2; D unclear. V was cut by 1 base and J by 2 bases, with 9 bases left in between. The length of the CDR3 is 14 residues. Germline CDR1 and CDR2: SGDLS and YYNGEE. CDR3 sequence (DNA): TGTGCCAGCAGCGTACGAACAGCGAACTATGGCTACACCTTC. This translates into CASSVRTANYGYTF.

This chain joins TRBV27 and TRBJ2-1; maybe TRBD2 (5 bases). V lost 6 bases, J lost 3 bases, and 9 bases lay in between. CDR1 and CDR2 from the germline V gene are MNHEY and SMNVEV (reference sequence). This CDR3 has 13 residues. The CDR3 loop reads CASRGELYNEQFF. CDR3 coding DNA: TGTGCCAGCAGGGGAGAGCTCTACAATGAGCAGTTCTTC.

The V call is TRBV29-1, the J call TRBJ1-1; TRBD1 is a possible D gene (5 bases). Trimming cost V 4 bases and J 7 bases, with 19 bases left between them. The CDR3 is 14 amino acids. CDR1 is SQVTM and CDR2 is ANQGSEA in the germline V gene. This CDR3 is CSVASRGGLSEAFF. DNA for the CDR3: TGCAGCGTTGCCAGCCGGGGGGGACTAAGTGAAGCTTTCTTT.

This clone was seen a few times. The chain employs TRBV27 and TRBJ1-3; D remains unclear. Trimming cost V 5 bases and J 3 bases, with 20 bases left between them. This CDR3 is built from 17 residues. CDR1 and CDR2 (germline): MNHEY, SMNVEV (reference sequence). The CDR3 region is CASSLSWTHVGGNTIYF. The CDR3 DNA reads TGTGCCAGCAGTCTCTCTTGGACCCACGTAGGTGGAAACACCATATATTTT.

This sequence joins TRBV30 and TRBJ1-2; the match to TRBD1 covers 8 bases. Germline-derived CDR1 and CDR2 are GTSNPN and SVGIG (reference sequence). This CDR3 spans 14 amino acids. The V segment lost 3 bases and the J segment 4 bases; nucleotides outside the gene matches: 7. CDR3 protein: CAWRDGDRIYGYTF. In DNA, the CDR3 is TGTGCCTGGAGGGACGGGGACAGGATCTATGGCTACACCTTC.

The chain joins TRBV6-5 to TRBJ2-1, with D possibly TRBD2 on 6 matching bases. This CDR3 region has 13 residues. The ends were cut back, 0 bases at V and 13 bases at J, with 13 bases in the middle. CDR1 is MNHEY, CDR2 SVGAGI, per germline. DNA of the CDR3: TGTGCCAGCAGTTACTCGGCTAGCGTGGAACAGTTCTTC. Translating gives CASSYSASVEQFF.

This clone has more than one count but fewer than ten. The CDR3 here is CASSQEGPGGANTQYF. CDR3 sequence (DNA): TGTGCCAGCAGCCAAGAAGGGCCCGGGGGGGCAAATACGCAGTATTTT. The V call is TRBV5-8, the J call TRBJ2-3; 8 bases are shared with TRBD2. The J segment lost 7 bases and the V segment lost 4 bases, leaving 14 bases of the junction unmatched. This CDR3 comprises 16 residues. Germline loops: CDR1 SGHTS, CDR2 YDEGEE.

The chain carries TRBV4-1 and TRBJ2-3, with TRBD2 matching over 10 bases. This CDR3 has 17 residues. The V segment lost 0 bases and the J segment 0 bases; nucleotides outside the gene matches: 3. The germline CDR1 and CDR2 sequences are MGHRA and YSYEKL. CDR3 sequence reads: CASSQDKRGGSTDTQYF. The CDR3 region has the DNA TGCGCCAGCAGCCAAGATAAGCGGGGGGGCAGCACAGATACGCAGTATTTT.

This clone appeared a few times. The chain couples TRBV14 to TRBJ2-2; the D gene is possibly TRBD2 (5 bases). V was pared by 5 bases and J by 0 bases, with 7 bases between. CDR1 is SGHDN, CDR2 FVKESK, per germline. The CDR3 runs to 14 residues. The DNA for the CDR3 is TGTGCCAGCAGCAGGACTTCGAACACCGGGGAGCTGTTTTTT. Residues: CASSRTSNTGELFF.

J is TRBJ2-3 and V is TRBV27; perhaps TRBD2 as D (5 bases). Germline values: CDR1 MNHEY, CDR2 SMNVEV (reference sequence). The length of the CDR3 is 15 residues. Trimming took off 3 bases at V and 0 bases at J, with 10 bases between the two ends. This CDR3 reads CASSFLATSTDTQYF. In DNA form, the CDR3 reads TGTGCCAGCAGTTTCTTAGCGACTAGCACAGATACGCAGTATTTT.

V usage is TRBV5-6 and J usage is TRBJ2-7; possibly TRBD1 for D (7 bases). The germline V gene has CDR1 SGHDT and CDR2 YYEEEE. CDR3 size: 14 residues. Trimming cost V 4 bases and J 7 bases, with 18 bases left between them. The CDR3 here is CASSGGDSWSEQYF. In nucleotides, the CDR3 is TGTGCCAGCAGCGGAGGGGACAGCTGGTCTGAGCAGTACTTC.

The V and J genes are TRBV9 and TRBJ2-5, with D possibly TRBD1 on 5 matching bases. Germline V CDR1 and CDR2: SGDLS, YYNGEE. There are 13 residues in the CDR3. Deletions cut 4 bases from V and 3 bases from J, with 10 bases between. CDR3 DNA: TGTGCCAGCAGCCTAGGGGCAAAAGAGACCCAGTACTTC. This sequence encodes CASSLGAKETQYF.

This clone was seen more than once but under ten times. V usage is TRBV7-8 and J usage is TRBJ2-4; a possible D gene is TRBD1 (6 bases). The CDR3 sequence is 15 residues long. V gave up 5 bases and J gave up 7 bases, with 18 bases separating them. The germline V gene encodes CDR1 SGHVS and CDR2 FQNEAQ. CDR3 sequence reads: CASSLQRGLGNIQYF. The CDR3 bases are TGTGCCAGCAGCCTGCAGAGGGGGTTGGGGAACATTCAGTACTTC.

Here the CDR3 DNA reads TGTGCCAGCAGTGAGGGGGCGACCCAGTACTTC. It encodes CASSEGATQYF. V usage is TRBV25-1 and J usage is TRBJ2-5; perhaps TRBD1 as D (6 bases). This CDR3 region has 11 residues. The V and J ends lost 3 bases and 7 bases respectively, with 6 bases between them. Per the germline V gene, CDR1 is MGHDK and CDR2 is SYGVNS.

A single count supports this clone. The chain links TRBV6-5 to TRBJ2-5, with 11 bases aligning to TRBD2. CDR1 MNHEY and CDR2 SVGAGI come from the germline V gene. J gave up 5 bases and V 2 bases, and 7 bases lay outside the gene matches. This CDR3 spans 16 amino acids. The CDR3 DNA follows: TGTGCCAGCAGTTACCCTACTAGCGGGGGTAGGGAGACCCAGTACTTC. Protein product: CASSYPTSGGRETQYF.